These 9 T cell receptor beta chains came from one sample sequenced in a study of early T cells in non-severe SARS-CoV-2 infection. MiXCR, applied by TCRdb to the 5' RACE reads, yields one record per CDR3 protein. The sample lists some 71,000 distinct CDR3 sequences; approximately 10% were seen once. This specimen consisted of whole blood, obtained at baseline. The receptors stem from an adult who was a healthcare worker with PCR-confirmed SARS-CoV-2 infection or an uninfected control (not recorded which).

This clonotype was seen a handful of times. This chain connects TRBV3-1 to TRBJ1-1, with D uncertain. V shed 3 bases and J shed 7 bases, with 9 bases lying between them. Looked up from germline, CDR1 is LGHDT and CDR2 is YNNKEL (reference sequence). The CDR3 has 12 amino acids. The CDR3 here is CASSHLSSEAFF. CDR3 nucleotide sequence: TGTGCCAGCAGCCACTTGAGTAGTGAAGCTTTCTTT.

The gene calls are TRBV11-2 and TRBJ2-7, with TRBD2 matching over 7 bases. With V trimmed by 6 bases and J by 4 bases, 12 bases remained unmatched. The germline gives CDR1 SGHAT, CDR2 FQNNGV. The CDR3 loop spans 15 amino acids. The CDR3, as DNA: TGTGCCAGCAGACCTATAGCGGGTATCTTATACGAGCAGTACTTC. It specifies CASRPIAGILYEQYF. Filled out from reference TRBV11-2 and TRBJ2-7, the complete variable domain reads EAGVAQSPRYKIIEKRQSVAFWCNPISGHATLYWYQQILGQGPKLLIQFQNNGVVDDSQLPKDRFSAERLKGVDSTLKIQPAKLEDSAVYLCASRPIAGILYEQYFGPGTRLTVT.

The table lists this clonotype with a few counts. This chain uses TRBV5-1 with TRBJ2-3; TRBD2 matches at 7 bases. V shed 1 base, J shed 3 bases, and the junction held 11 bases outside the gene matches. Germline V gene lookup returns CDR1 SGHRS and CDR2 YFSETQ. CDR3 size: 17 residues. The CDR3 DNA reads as TGCGCCAGCAGCTTGAAGGCTAGCGGATCCTGGACAGATACGCAGTATTTT. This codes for CASSLKASGSWTDTQYF. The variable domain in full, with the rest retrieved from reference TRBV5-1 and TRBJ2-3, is KAGVTQTPRYLIKTRGQQVTLSCSPISGHRSVSWYQQTPGQGLQFLFEYFSETQRNKGNFPGRFSGRQFSNSRSEMNVSTLELGDSALYLCASSLKASGSWTDTQYFGPGTRLTVL.

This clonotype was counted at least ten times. CDR3 sequence reads: CRALLGTGGANTEAFF. DNA for the CDR3: TGCAGAGCCTTGCTAGGGACAGGGGGCGCGAACACTGAAGCTTTCTTT. This chain connects TRBV20-1 to TRBJ1-1; 12 bases are a match to TRBD1. This CDR3 spans 16 amino acids. Germline CDR1 and CDR2: DFQATT and SNEGSKA (reference sequence).

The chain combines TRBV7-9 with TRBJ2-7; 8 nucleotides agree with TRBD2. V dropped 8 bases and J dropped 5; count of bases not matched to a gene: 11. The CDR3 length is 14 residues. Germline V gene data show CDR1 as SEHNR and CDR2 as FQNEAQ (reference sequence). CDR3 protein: CASSHGRGGDEQYF. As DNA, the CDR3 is TGTGCCAGCTCCCACGGGAGGGGAGGGGACGAGCAGTACTTC.

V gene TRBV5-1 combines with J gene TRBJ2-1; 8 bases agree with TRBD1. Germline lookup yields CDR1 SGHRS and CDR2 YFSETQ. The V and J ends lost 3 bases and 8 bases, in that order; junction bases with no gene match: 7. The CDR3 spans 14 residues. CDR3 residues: CASSSRGLTYEQFF. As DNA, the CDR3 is TGCGCCAGCAGCTCCAGGGGGCTTACTTATGAGCAGTTCTTC. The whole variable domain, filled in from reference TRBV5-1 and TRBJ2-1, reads KAGVTQTPRYLIKTRGQQVTLSCSPISGHRSVSWYQQTPGQGLQFLFEYFSETQRNKGNFPGRFSGRQFSNSRSEMNVSTLELGDSALYLCASSSRGLTYEQFFGPGTRLTVL.

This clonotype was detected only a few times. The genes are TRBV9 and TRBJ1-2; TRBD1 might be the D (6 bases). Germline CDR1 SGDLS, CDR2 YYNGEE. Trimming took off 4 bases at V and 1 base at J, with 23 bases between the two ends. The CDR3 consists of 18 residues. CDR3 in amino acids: CASSQSPEGGRGNYGYTF. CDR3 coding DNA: TGTGCCAGCAGCCAGTCCCCGGAAGGGGGAAGGGGTAACTATGGCTACACCTTC.

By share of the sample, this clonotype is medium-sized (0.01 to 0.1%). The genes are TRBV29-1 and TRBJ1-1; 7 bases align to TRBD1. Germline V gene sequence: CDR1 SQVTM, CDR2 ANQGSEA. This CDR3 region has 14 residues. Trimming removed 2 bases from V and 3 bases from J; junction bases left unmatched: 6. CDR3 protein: CSVEQGGSDTEAFF. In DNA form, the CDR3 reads TGCAGCGTTGAACAGGGGGGTTCGGACACTGAAGCTTTCTTT.

CDR3 protein: CASSFWTSGSVSPLHF. The CDR3 DNA is TGTGCCAGCAGCTTCTGGACCTCAGGGTCGGTTTCACCCCTCCACTTT. The chain employs TRBV7-9 and TRBJ1-6; possibly TRBD1 for D (5 bases). The V gene lost 3 bases and the J gene lost 9 bases, with 18 bases spanning the gap. Looked up from germline, CDR1 is SEHNR and CDR2 is FQNEAQ (reference sequence). This CDR3 is built from 16 residues.